The 27 T cell receptor beta chains in this list originate from one sample, sequenced in a study of cytomegalovirus exposure and HLA in healthy donors. PCR involved 60 Vbeta and 13 Jbeta primers. Sequenced by immunoSEQ multiplex PCR; TCRdb stores in-frame clones only, minus some. This table has 100,000 to 150,000 clones, 60% to 75% appearing once. The specimen was PBMCs. The origin of the receptors is a woman in her forties or fifties in good health and CMV-seropositive.

The chain uses TRBV5-1 and TRBJ1-6; 9 bases match TRBD1. The trim removed 0 bases at V and 10 bases at J, leaving 5 bases unmatched. Germline-derived CDR1 and CDR2 are SGHRS and YFSETQ. The CDR3 spans 15 residues. CDR3 protein: CASSLGGDRVSPLHF. The CDR3 nucleotides read TGCGCCAGCAGCTTGGGTGGGGACAGGGTATCACCCCTCCACTTT.

This rearrangement joins TRBV6-4 to TRBJ2-5; TRBD1 aligns across 7 bases. The DNA end is a closer match to TRBJ2-7, so the J assignment may be wrong. This CDR3 is 13 amino acids long. Germline V CDR1 and CDR2: MRHNA, SNTAGT. CDR3 in amino acids: CASSEGTVYEQYF. The CDR3 region has the DNA TGTGCCAGCAGTGAAGGGACAGTCTACGAGCAGTACTTC.

V usage is TRBV4-1 and J usage is TRBJ1-5; D is perhaps TRBD1 (6 bases). The ends were cut back, 2 bases at V and 9 bases at J, with 14 bases in the middle. The germline V gene has CDR1 MGHRA and CDR2 YSYEKL. The CDR3 covers 14 residues. This CDR3 is CASSQPGHGGPQHF. The CDR3 coding sequence is TGCGCCAGCAGCCAACCGGGACACGGTGGGCCCCAGCATTTT.

This rearrangement joins TRBV11-2 to TRBJ1-2; a weak D match, TRBD1 (5 bases). This CDR3 has 13 residues. Germline V lookup: CDR1 SGHAT, CDR2 FQNNGV. Between the trimmed V and J ends, which lost 1 base and 8 bases, there was a span of 11 bases. CDR3 bases: TGTGCCAGCAGCTTAGCTTGGGGGGAGGGCTACACCTTC. It codes for CASSLAWGEGYTF. Together with reference TRBV11-2 and TRBJ1-2, the CDR3 gives the full variable domain: EAGVAQSPRYKIIEKRQSVAFWCNPISGHATLYWYQQILGQGPKLLIQFQNNGVVDDSQLPKDRFSAERLKGVDSTLKIQPAKLEDSAVYLCASSLAWGEGYTFGSGTRLTVV.

The rearrangement uses TRBV5-8 and TRBJ2-7, with 9 bases that match TRBD2. This CDR3 is built from 15 residues. Trimming removed 3 bases from V and 2 bases from J; junction bases left unmatched: 6. The germline gives CDR1 SGHTS, CDR2 YDEGEE. The CDR3 is CASSWKAGGTYEQYF. The CDR3 DNA reads TGTGCCAGCAGCTGGAAAGCGGGGGGCACCTACGAGCAGTACTTC.

This chain joins TRBV12-5 and TRBJ2-5; perhaps TRBD2 as D (5 bases). Germline V CDR1 and CDR2: LGHNT, FRNRAP. The germline V and J ends were trimmed by 3 bases and 9 bases, with 14 bases remaining between them. The CDR3 contains 13 residues. CDR3 DNA sequence: TGTGCTAGTGGTTTACTTCCCCCCGGGGCCCAGTACTTC. This sequence encodes CASGLLPPGAQYF.

The DNA of the CDR3 is TGCGCCAGCAGCTTGGGTAGCGGGGGGGAAGAGACCCAGTACTTC. Protein product: CASSLGSGGEETQYF. This chain uses TRBV5-1 with TRBJ2-5, with 11 bases lining up with TRBD2. Per the germline V gene, CDR1 is SGHRS and CDR2 is YFSETQ. V gave up 0 bases and J gave up 3 bases; unmatched junction bases: 1. The CDR3 contains 15 residues.

Worth noting for this clone: One end of the junction fails to match germline, which may point to a read error. The J gene is TRBJ2-7, the V gene TRBV7-2; D ambiguous. CDR3 length: 13 amino acids. Germline V gives CDR1 SGHTA, CDR2 FQGNSA. Written as DNA, the CDR3 is TGTGCCAGCGGCTTGGCTAGCTCCTACGAGCAGTACTTC. Its protein is CASGLASSYEQYF.

This clone was counted between two and nine times. The chain recombines TRBV19 with TRBJ2-5, with 8 positions matching TRBD2. Germline CDR1 LNHDA, CDR2 SQIVND (reference sequence). The CDR3 loop spans 15 amino acids. J lost 5 bases, V lost 4 bases, and 9 bases had no gene match. Here the CDR3 DNA reads TGTGCCAGTAGTAAACGCGCGGGGGGCTGGGAGACCCAGTACTTC. Translated, it gives CASSKRAGGWETQYF. Using reference TRBV19 and TRBJ2-5 for the parts outside the CDR3, the full variable domain is DGGITQSPKYLFRKEGQNVTLSCEQNLNHDAMYWYRQDPGQGLRLIYYSQIVNDFQKGDIAEGYSVSREKKESFPLTVTSAQKNPTAFYLCASSKRAGGWETQYFGPGTRLLVL.

V and J are TRBV6-5 and TRBJ1-5, with a tentative D call TRBD1 (6 bases). Trimming took 6 bases from V and 0 from J, leaving 9 bases between them. The CDR3 has 14 residues. CDR1 is MNHEY and CDR2 is SVGAGI in the germline V gene. Here the CDR3 reads CASSRTVSNQPQHF. The CDR3 DNA reads as TGTGCCAGCAGCCGGACAGTTAGCAATCAGCCCCAGCATTTT.

The chain links TRBV1 to TRBJ2-1; the table's D call of TRBD2 was not tested on the DNA. TRBV1 is recorded as a pseudogene. This CDR3 is 14 amino acids long. The CDR3 nucleotides are TGCACCAGCAGCCAAGATCTGGCGGGCAATGAGCAGTTCTTC. Protein product: CTSSQDLAGNEQFF.

This sequence joins TRBV5-8 and TRBJ2-1; D not resolved. The CDR3 spans 12 residues. CDR1 and CDR2 from the germline V gene are SGHTS and YDEGEE. Trimming took off 2 bases at V and 4 bases at J, with 4 bases between the two ends. Here the CDR3 DNA reads TGTGCCAGCAGCTTCCCTTACAATGAGCAGTTCTTC. As protein: CASSFPYNEQFF.

V and J are TRBV11-2 and TRBJ2-5; 12 nucleotides match TRBD2. The CDR3 runs to 15 residues. Germline V gene lookup returns CDR1 SGHAT and CDR2 FQNNGV. Unmatched junction bases numbered 3, after V lost 2 bases and J lost 5 bases. CDR3 sequence (DNA): TGTGCCAGCAGCTTAAGTGGGACTAGCGGGGAGACCCAGTACTTC. This translates into CASSLSGTSGETQYF.

The chain uses TRBV25-1 and TRBJ2-1; 9 bases agree with TRBD2. Germline CDR1 MGHDK, CDR2 SYGVNS. The V segment lost 4 bases and the J segment 0 bases; nucleotides outside the gene matches: 7. The CDR3 is made up of 17 amino acids. As DNA, the CDR3 is TGTGCCAGCAGTGCCCCCCTGCGGGAGGGCTCCTACAATGAGCAGTTCTTC. Translating it yields CASSAPLREGSYNEQFF.

This clone was observed once. The V and J genes are TRBV5-5 and TRBJ1-2; D is unclear. Germline V gene lookup returns CDR1 SGHKS and CDR2 YYEKEE (reference sequence). Trimming stripped 1 base from V and 4 bases from J, with 11 bases between. This CDR3 region has 14 residues. CDR3 loop: CASSLNGPSYGYTF. CDR3 DNA sequence: TGTGCCAGCAGCTTGAATGGGCCCAGCTATGGCTACACCTTC. Full variable domain (rest looked up from reference TRBV5-5 and TRBJ1-2): DAGVTQSPTHLIKTRGQQVTLRCSPISGHKSVSWYQQVLGQGPQFIFQYYEKEERGRGNFPDRFSARQFPNYSSELNVNALLLGDSALYLCASSLNGPSYGYTFGSGTRLTVV.

Within the sample, this clone is medium-sized. The chain couples TRBV20-1 to TRBJ1-1; possible D gene TRBD1, 6 bases. Trimming pared 6 bases from V and 11 bases from J, leaving 16 bases between. Per germline, CDR1 DFQATT and CDR2 SNEGSKA (reference sequence). The CDR3 consists of 11 residues. Here the CDR3 DNA reads TGCAGTGCCGCAAGAACAGGGTACGCTTTCTTT. Its protein is CSAARTGYAFF.

The rearrangement links TRBV12-5 to TRBJ1-2, with 11 bases identical to TRBD1. The CDR3 has 19 residues. CDR1 and CDR2 (germline): LGHNT, FRNRAP. V was clipped by 4 bases and J by 2 bases; unmatched bases: 15. CDR3 bases: TGTGCTAGTGGTTCGCCGGGACAGGGGGTAATCTTACCGAACTATGGCTACACCTTC. Amino acids: CASGSPGQGVILPNYGYTF.

The V gene is TRBV19, the J gene TRBJ1-6; D gene uncertain. Germline V gives CDR1 LNHDA, CDR2 SQIVND (reference sequence). Trimming shortened V by 3 bases and J by 9 bases, and 12 bases separated the two germline ends. The CDR3 has 14 residues. This CDR3 reads CASSMGQSGSPLHF. CDR3 nucleotides: TGTGCCAGTAGTATGGGTCAGTCGGGTTCACCCCTCCACTTT.

This chain joins TRBV30 and TRBJ2-5; D is perhaps TRBD2 (7 bases). Germline loops: CDR1 GTSNPN, CDR2 SVGIG (reference sequence). Trimming removed 1 base at V and 7 bases at J, with 16 bases between. This CDR3 is 14 amino acids long. For the CDR3, the DNA is TGTGCCTGGAGTGCCTTAGGGGGGAGGGGGACCCAGTACTTC. Amino acid sequence: CAWSALGGRGTQYF. The entire variable domain, with the rest obtained from reference TRBV30 and TRBJ2-5, is as follows: SQTIHQWPATLVQPVGSPLSLECTVEGTSNPNLYWYRQAAGRGLQLLFYSVGIGQISSEVPQNLSASRPQDRQFILSSKKLLLSDSGFYLCAWSALGGRGTQYFGPGTRLLVL.

In the case of this clone: The same CDR3 also results from other DNA sequences found in this sample. This chain joins TRBV9 and TRBJ2-3, with 7 bases lining up with TRBD2. With 5 bases clipped from V and 1 base from J, the junction kept 7 bases outside the gene matches. Germline values: CDR1 SGDLS, CDR2 YYNGEE. The CDR3 is 15 amino acids. The CDR3: CASSERGTGTDTQYF. Written as DNA, the CDR3 is TGTGCCAGCAGTGAGCGGGGTACGGGCACAGATACGCAGTATTTT.

J is TRBJ2-5 and V is TRBV9, with 10 bases that match TRBD2. The J segment lost 3 bases and the V segment lost 4 bases, leaving 12 bases of the junction unmatched. CDR3 length: 17 residues. Germline values: CDR1 SGDLS, CDR2 YYNGEE. The CDR3 bases are TGTGCCAGCAGCACCAGGGGTCTAGCGGGGGCAAAAGAGACCCAGTACTTC. Translating it yields CASSTRGLAGAKETQYF.

The CDR3: CASSEGQGSEKLFF. The CDR3, as DNA: TGTGCCAGCAGTGAAGGGCAGGGAAGCGAAAAACTGTTTTTT. The rearrangement uses TRBV6-1 and TRBJ1-4; D perhaps matches TRBD1 (5 bases). Germline values: CDR1 MNHNS, CDR2 SASEGT. Trimming left V 1 base short and J 8 bases short, with 11 bases between. The CDR3 length is 14 residues.

The chain joins TRBV11-2 to TRBJ2-5; D is possibly TRBD1 (5 bases). Germline V gene lookup returns CDR1 SGHAT and CDR2 FQNNGV. Deletions cut 2 bases from V and 4 bases from J, with 11 bases between. The CDR3 is 14 residues long. The CDR3 here is CASSLLQGAETQYF. CDR3 DNA sequence: TGTGCCAGCAGCTTACTCCAGGGTGCAGAGACCCAGTACTTC.

This clone was observed a handful of times. The genes are TRBV18 and TRBJ2-7; D is ambiguous. CDR1 KGHSH and CDR2 LQKENI come from the germline V gene. V lost 1 base, J lost 7 bases, and 14 bases lay in between. This CDR3 has 14 residues. This CDR3 reads CASSPLDNAREQYF. The DNA of the CDR3 is TGTGCCAGCTCACCACTCGATAACGCTCGGGAGCAGTACTTC.

Here the CDR3 reads CASRIVEGVSGYTF. In DNA form, the CDR3 reads TGTGCCAGCAGGATCGTGGAAGGGGTATCTGGCTACACCTTC. This rearrangement joins TRBV7-9 to TRBJ1-2; possibly TRBD1 for D (5 bases). Trimming removed 6 bases from V and 7 bases from J, with 18 bases in between. The length of the CDR3 is 14 residues. Germline V CDR1 and CDR2: SEHNR, FQNEAQ (reference sequence).

V is TRBV6-1 and J is TRBJ2-7; D not resolved. This CDR3 region has 11 residues. Looked up from germline, CDR1 is MNHNS and CDR2 is SASEGT. Deletions cut 4 bases from V and 3 bases from J, with 4 bases between. This CDR3 reads CASSGSYEQYF. CDR3 DNA sequence: TGTGCCAGCAGTGGCAGCTACGAGCAGTACTTC.

The rearrangement joins TRBV18 to TRBJ2-1, with no clear D. This CDR3 has 16 residues. Germline V lookup: CDR1 KGHSH, CDR2 LQKENI. Trimming took off 0 bases at V and 5 bases at J, with 14 bases between the two ends. CDR3 residues: CASSPPLVGTDNEQFF. The CDR3 DNA reads as TGTGCCAGCTCACCACCTTTGGTCGGTACGGACAATGAGCAGTTCTTC.